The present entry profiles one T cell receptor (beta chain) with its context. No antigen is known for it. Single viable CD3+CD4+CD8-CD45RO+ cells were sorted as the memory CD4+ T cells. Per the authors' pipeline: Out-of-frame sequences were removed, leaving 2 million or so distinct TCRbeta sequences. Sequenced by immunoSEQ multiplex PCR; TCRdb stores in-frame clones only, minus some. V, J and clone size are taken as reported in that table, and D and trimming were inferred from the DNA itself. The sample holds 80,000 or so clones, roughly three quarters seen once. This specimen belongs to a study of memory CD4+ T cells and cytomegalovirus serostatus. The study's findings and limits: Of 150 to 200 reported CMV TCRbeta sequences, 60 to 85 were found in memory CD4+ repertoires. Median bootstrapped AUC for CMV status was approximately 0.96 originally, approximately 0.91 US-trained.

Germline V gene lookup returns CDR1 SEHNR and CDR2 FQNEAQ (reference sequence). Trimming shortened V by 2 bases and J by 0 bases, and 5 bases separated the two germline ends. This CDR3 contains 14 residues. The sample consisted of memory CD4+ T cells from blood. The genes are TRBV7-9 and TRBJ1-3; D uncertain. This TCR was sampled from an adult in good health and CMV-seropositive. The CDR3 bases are TGTGCCAGCAGCTTATCAAGCTCTGGAAACACCATATATTTT. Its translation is CASSLSSSGNTIYF.